This T cell receptor (beta chain) was sequenced for a study of shared clonotypes between healthy human individuals. Looking at the study overall: Donors consisted of two women and a few men between 18 and 49.

CDR1 is SEHNR and CDR2 is FQNEAQ in the germline V gene (reference sequence). Between the trimmed V and J ends, which lost 5 bases and 5 bases, there was a span of 9 bases. This CDR3 contains 12 residues. The repertoire was sequenced with immunoSEQ multiplex PCR; TCRdb's copy has only in-frame clones and lacks some. This repertoire shows 600,000 to 750,000 clones, about 78% found once; its top ten account for around 2%. Donors were healthy HIV-negative adults without recent acute infections or vaccinations. Sequenced sample: memory CD4+ T cells sorted from blood. Subset denoted: CD45RA-negative fraction. The V and J genes are TRBV7-9 and TRBJ2-5, with D unresolved. The TCR sequence derives from a woman between 25 and 40 years old in good health. As DNA, the CDR3 is TGTGCCAGCAGCCTTTCGTTGGAGACCCAGTACTTC. Protein product: CASSLSLETQYF.